The next 11 T cell receptor beta chains were all read from a single sample in a study of human T cells and chemical hapten exposure (TCRdb year 2021). Library preparation employed RACE. Instrument on record: NextSeq 500. The public reads were reprocessed in TCRdb via fastp at Q25 and MiXCR, keeping in-frame beta chains. Merged by CDR3 protein, the rows form single entries marked with the most common genes and DNA. This sample comprises tens of thousands of distinct CDR3 sequences, approximately 4.7% of them detected only once. The top ten clonotypes cover 1.5% to 2% of the sample. Explained via the paper, the time point label denotes: healthy volunteer bleed at 2 weeks. Total RNA was isolated from unfractionated whole blood collected in Tempus Blood RNA tubes. Sample: whole blood. The receptor source for this set is a female donor in good health. Some clones in this sample may be carry-over from other donors' samples.

This clonotype appeared many times. This chain links TRBV6-2 or TRBV6-3 with TRBJ1-5; a weak D match, TRBD1 (5 bases). The CDR3 length is 15 residues. Germline loops: CDR1 MNHEY, CDR2 SVGEGT. Trimming stripped 6 bases from V and 2 bases from J, with 14 bases between. The CDR3 loop reads CASSPEGFGNQPQHF. CDR3 DNA sequence: TGTGCCAGCAGCCCCGAGGGGTTCGGCAATCAGCCCCAGCATTTT.

This clonotype was recorded at least ten times. This rearrangement joins TRBV20-1 to TRBJ1-1; D not certain. The V gene's germline CDR1 is DFQATT and CDR2 SNEGSKA (reference sequence). The CDR3 has 15 residues. Trimming shortened V by 3 bases and J by 0 bases, and 14 bases separated the two germline ends. The CDR3 DNA sequence: TGCAGTGCTAGGTCGATCGGTTCCTTGAACACTGAAGCTTTCTTT. Protein sequence: CSARSIGSLNTEAFF.

This clonotype was counted at least ten times. J is TRBJ1-2 and V is TRBV4-2; D unclear. In germline, CDR1 is LGHNA, CDR2 YNFKEQ. V dropped 0 bases and J dropped 4 bases, with 27 bases sitting between them. This CDR3 has 20 amino acids. CDR3 sequence reads: CASSQDPPSIQGLRGYGYTF. DNA for the CDR3: TGTGCCAGCAGCCAAGATCCACCCTCGATACAAGGACTTCGGGGCTATGGCTACACCTTC.

At least ten counts were recorded for this clonotype. This chain links TRBV12-3 or TRBV12-4 with TRBJ2-7, with 7 positions matching TRBD1. J lost 1 base, V lost 4 bases, and 4 bases had no gene match. The CDR3 has 14 residues. The CDR3 nucleotides read TGTGCCAGCAGTTGGGACAGTAAGTCCTACGAGCAGTACTTC. Amino acid sequence: CASSWDSKSYEQYF.

The table lists this clonotype with many counts. One junction end does not reproduce the germline sequence, and a read error may be involved. The V and J genes are TRBV7-7 and TRBJ1-2, with 8 bases that match TRBD1. This CDR3 contains 15 residues. CDR1 is SSHAT, CDR2 FNYEAQ, per germline (reference sequence). In DNA, the CDR3 is TGTGCTAGCAGGCCTTTACAGGGGGGCGACTATGGCTACACCTTC. It specifies CASRPLQGGDYGYTF. Together with reference TRBV7-7 and TRBJ1-2, the CDR3 gives the full variable domain: GAGVSQSPRYKVTKRGQDVTLRCDPISSHATLYWYQQALGQGPEFLTYFNYEAQPDKSGLPSDRFSAERPEGSISTLTIQRTEQRDSAMYRCASRPLQGGDYGYTFGSGTRLTVV.

V gene TRBV6-6 combines with J gene TRBJ1-5; TRBD1 agrees at 8 bases. The trim removed 2 bases at V and 1 base at J, leaving 13 bases unmatched. Germline V gene lookup returns CDR1 MNHNY and CDR2 SVGAGI (reference sequence). The CDR3 totals 19 residues. CDR3 coding DNA: TGTGCCAGCAGTTACGGCGGCAGGGGGCTTTTAAGAAGCAATCAGCCCCAGCATTTT. Translating it yields CASSYGGRGLLRSNQPQHF.

The chain couples TRBV7-9 to TRBJ1-1; D is possibly TRBD1 (5 bases). Germline CDR1 and CDR2: SEHNR and FQNEAQ (reference sequence). CDR3 length: 13 amino acids. Trimming left V 1 base short and J 8 bases short, with 11 bases between. CDR3: CASSLEDTQEAFF. CDR3 in DNA: TGTGCCAGCAGCTTAGAGGACACCCAAGAAGCTTTCTTT.

Ten or more counts support this clonotype. The gene calls are TRBV5-1 and TRBJ2-6; D is tentatively TRBD1 or TRBD2 (5 bases each). V lost 4 bases, J lost 0 bases, and 14 bases lay in between. Per germline, CDR1 SGHRS and CDR2 YFSETQ. This CDR3 comprises 17 residues. Here the CDR3 DNA reads TGCGCCAGCAGCGTAGCCGGGGCATACTCTGGGGCCAACGTCCTGACTTTC. It codes for CASSVAGAYSGANVLTF.

This clonotype was seen repeatedly, ten times or more. V usage is TRBV2 and J usage is TRBJ2-3, with no clear D. The CDR3 extends over 13 amino acids. In germline, CDR1 is SNHLY, CDR2 FYNNEI. V lost 8 bases, J lost 7 bases, and 16 bases lay in between. In DNA, the CDR3 is TGTGCCAGCTTTCTAGGGTATACAAATACGCAGTATTTT. This codes for CASFLGYTNTQYF.

In this sample, this clonotype turned up many times. The V and J genes are TRBV5-1 and TRBJ2-7; 7 bases are shared with TRBD1. The V and J ends lost 4 bases and 5 bases, in that order; junction bases with no gene match: 12. CDR1 is SGHRS and CDR2 is YFSETQ in the germline V gene. The CDR3 totals 15 residues. The CDR3 region is CASSPDRQGRDEQYF. As DNA, the CDR3 is TGCGCCAGCAGCCCGGACCGACAGGGCAGAGACGAGCAGTACTTC.

This clonotype occurred many times. V is TRBV12-5 and J is TRBJ1-2; a weak D match, TRBD1 (6 bases). Germline V gene data show CDR1 as LGHNT and CDR2 as FRNRAP. CDR3 length: 17 amino acids. With 0 bases removed from V and 5 bases from J, the gap between germline ends came to 19 bases. This CDR3 reads CASGLVSGGFDAYGYTF. In DNA form, the CDR3 reads TGTGCTAGTGGTTTGGTATCGGGGGGCTTCGACGCGTATGGCTACACCTTC.